This T cell receptor (delta chain) appears in the sequencing data of a study of gamma-delta T cells after stem cell transplantation. V was trimmed by 1 base and J by 3 bases, leaving 13 bases between them. Germline assignment: CDR1 TSWWSYY and CDR2 QGS. CDR3 size: 18 residues. TCRdb re-called the RT-PCR reads via CATT. The table records some 2,500 delta-chain clones, around 17% of them present only once. The table lists this clone with a few counts. The sequence derives from a human donor. It is not recorded whose cells these are; they may come from a transplant donor. Source material: gamma-delta T cells. The V and J genes are TRDV1 and TRDJ3, with no clear D. CDR3 in DNA: TGTGCTCTTGGGGAACCCCCCGACTCCTGCTGGGACACCCGACAGATGTTTTTC. Residues: CALGEPPDSCWDTRQMFF.